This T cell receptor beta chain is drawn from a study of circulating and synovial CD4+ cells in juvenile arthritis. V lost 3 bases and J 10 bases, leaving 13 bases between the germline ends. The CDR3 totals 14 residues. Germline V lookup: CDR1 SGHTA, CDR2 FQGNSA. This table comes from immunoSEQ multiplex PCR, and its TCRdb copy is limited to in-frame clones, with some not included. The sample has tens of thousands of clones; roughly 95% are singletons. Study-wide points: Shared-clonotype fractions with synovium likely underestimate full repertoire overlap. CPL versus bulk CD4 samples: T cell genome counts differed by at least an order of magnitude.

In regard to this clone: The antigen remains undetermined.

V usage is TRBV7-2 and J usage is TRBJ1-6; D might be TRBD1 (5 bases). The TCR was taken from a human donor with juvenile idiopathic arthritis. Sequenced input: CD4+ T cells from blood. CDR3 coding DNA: TGTGCCAGCAGCTTCCGGGCATCAGGGTCACCCCTCCACTTT. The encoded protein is CASSFRASGSPLHF.